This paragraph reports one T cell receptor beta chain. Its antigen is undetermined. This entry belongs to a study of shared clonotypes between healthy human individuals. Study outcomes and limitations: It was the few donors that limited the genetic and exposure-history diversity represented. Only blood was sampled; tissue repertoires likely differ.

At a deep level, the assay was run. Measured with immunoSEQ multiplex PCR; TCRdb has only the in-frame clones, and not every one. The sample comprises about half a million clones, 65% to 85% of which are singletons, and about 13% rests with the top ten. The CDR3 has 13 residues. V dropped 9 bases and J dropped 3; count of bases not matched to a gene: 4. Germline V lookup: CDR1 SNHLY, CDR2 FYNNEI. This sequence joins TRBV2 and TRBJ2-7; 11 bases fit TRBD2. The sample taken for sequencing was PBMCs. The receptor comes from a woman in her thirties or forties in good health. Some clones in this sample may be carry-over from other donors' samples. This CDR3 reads CASTGTSGYEQYF. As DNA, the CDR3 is TGTGCCAGTACCGGGACTAGCGGCTACGAGCAGTACTTC.